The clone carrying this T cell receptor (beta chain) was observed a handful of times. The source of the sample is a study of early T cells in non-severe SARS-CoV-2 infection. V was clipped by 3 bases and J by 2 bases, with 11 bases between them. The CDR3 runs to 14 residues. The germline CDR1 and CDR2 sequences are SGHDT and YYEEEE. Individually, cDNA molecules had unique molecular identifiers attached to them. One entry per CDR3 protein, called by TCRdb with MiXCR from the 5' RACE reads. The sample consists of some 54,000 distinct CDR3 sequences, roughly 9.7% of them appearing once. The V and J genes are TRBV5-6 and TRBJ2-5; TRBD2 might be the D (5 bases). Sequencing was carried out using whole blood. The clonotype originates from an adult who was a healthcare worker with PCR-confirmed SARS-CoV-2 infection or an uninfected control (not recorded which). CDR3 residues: CASSWVRGQETQYF. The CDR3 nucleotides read TGTGCCAGCAGCTGGGTTCGGGGTCAAGAGACCCAGTACTTC.